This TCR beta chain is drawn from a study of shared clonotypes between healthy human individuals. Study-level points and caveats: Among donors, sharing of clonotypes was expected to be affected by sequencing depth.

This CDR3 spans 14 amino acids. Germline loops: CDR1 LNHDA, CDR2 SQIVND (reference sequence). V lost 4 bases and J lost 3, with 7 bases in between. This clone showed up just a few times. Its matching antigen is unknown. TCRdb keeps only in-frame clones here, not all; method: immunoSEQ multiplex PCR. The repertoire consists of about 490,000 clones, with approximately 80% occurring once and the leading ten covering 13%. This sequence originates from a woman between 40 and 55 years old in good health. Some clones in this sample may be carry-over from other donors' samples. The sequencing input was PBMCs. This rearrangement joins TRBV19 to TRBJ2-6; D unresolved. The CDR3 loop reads CASSNRVGANVLTF. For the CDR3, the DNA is TGTGCCAGTAGTAACCGGGTTGGGGCCAACGTCCTGACTTTC.